Listed below are T cell receptor beta chains from one sample, sequenced in a study of cytomegalovirus exposure and HLA in healthy donors. Profiling relied on immunoSEQ multiplex PCR, and the TCRdb table lists in-frame clones only, not all of them. The repertoire holds around 150,000 clones, with about 77% as singletons. Sequencing input: PBMCs. Source of these receptors: a woman between 40 and 50 years old in good health and CMV-seropositive. CDR3s include the opening cysteine and the closing phenylalanine or tryptophan. D genes are given only for firm matches. Some rows mark clone size as missing; the rest say once, few, many or name a class of expanded clone.

V gene: TRBV7-9; CDR3 length: 14; J gene: TRBJ1-1; clone size: .; D gene: .; CDR3 protein: CASTKSGANTEAFF; CDR3 DNA: TGTGCCAGCACCAAATCAGGGGCGAACACTGAAGCTTTCTTT
V gene: TRBV4-3; CDR3 length: 15; J gene: TRBJ2-7; clone size: .; D gene: .; CDR3 protein: CASSLQSGASYEQYF; CDR3 DNA: TGCGCCAGCAGCCTACAATCAGGGGCCTCCTACGAGCAGTACTTC
V gene: TRBV9; CDR3 length: 16; J gene: TRBJ2-5; clone size: few; D gene: TRBD2; CDR3 protein: CASSVASGGPQETQYF; CDR3 DNA: TGTGCCAGCAGCGTAGCCAGCGGGGGTCCTCAAGAGACCCAGTACTTC
V gene: TRBV19; CDR3 length: 15; J gene: TRBJ2-7; clone size: .; D gene: .; CDR3 protein: CASSIDNLRGYEQYF; CDR3 DNA: TGTGCCAGTAGTATAGATAATCTCAGGGGATACGAGCAGTACTTC
V gene: TRBV6-6; CDR3 length: 14; J gene: TRBJ1-5; clone size: few; D gene: .; CDR3 protein: CASTSTGRDQPQHF; CDR3 DNA: TGTGCCAGCACCTCGACAGGCAGGGATCAGCCCCAGCATTTT
V gene: TRBV9; CDR3 length: 15; J gene: TRBJ2-2; clone size: .; D gene: TRBD1; CDR3 protein: CASSVADRAAGELFF; CDR3 DNA: TGTGCCAGCAGCGTAGCGGACAGGGCCGCCGGGGAGCTGTTTTTT
V gene: TRBV7-2; CDR3 length: 14; J gene: TRBJ2-5; clone size: once; D gene: .; CDR3 protein: CASSQRVLGETQYF; CDR3 DNA: TGTGCCAGCAGCCAGCGGGTCCTCGGGGAGACCCAGTACTTC
V gene: TRBV10-1; CDR3 length: 13; J gene: TRBJ2-3; clone size: .; D gene: .; CDR3 protein: CASSGLRTDTQYF; CDR3 DNA: TGCGCCAGCTCTGGGCTCCGCACAGATACGCAGTATTTT
V gene: TRBV2; CDR3 length: 12; J gene: TRBJ2-7; clone size: .; D gene: TRBD2; CDR3 protein: CASQRESYEQYF; CDR3 DNA: TGTGCCAGCCAGCGGGAGTCCTACGAGCAGTACTTC
V gene: TRBV7-9; CDR3 length: 15; J gene: TRBJ2-6; clone size: .; D gene: .; CDR3 protein: CASSRGGSGANVLTF; CDR3 DNA: TGTGCCAGCAGCAGGGGTGGGTCTGGGGCCAACGTCCTGACTTTC